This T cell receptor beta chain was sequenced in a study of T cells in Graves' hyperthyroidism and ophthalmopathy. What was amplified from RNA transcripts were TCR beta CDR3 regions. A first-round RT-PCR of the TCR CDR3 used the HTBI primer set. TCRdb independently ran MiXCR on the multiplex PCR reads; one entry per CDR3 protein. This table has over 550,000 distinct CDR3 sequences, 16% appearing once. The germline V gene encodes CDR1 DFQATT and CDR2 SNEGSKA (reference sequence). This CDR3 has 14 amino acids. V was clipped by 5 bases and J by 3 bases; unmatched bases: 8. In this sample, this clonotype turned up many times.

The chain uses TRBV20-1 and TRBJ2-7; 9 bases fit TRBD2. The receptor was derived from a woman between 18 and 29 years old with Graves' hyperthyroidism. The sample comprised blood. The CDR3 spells CSAPAGGSNYEQYF. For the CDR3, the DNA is TGCAGTGCTCCGGCGGGAGGGAGTAACTACGAGCAGTACTTC.